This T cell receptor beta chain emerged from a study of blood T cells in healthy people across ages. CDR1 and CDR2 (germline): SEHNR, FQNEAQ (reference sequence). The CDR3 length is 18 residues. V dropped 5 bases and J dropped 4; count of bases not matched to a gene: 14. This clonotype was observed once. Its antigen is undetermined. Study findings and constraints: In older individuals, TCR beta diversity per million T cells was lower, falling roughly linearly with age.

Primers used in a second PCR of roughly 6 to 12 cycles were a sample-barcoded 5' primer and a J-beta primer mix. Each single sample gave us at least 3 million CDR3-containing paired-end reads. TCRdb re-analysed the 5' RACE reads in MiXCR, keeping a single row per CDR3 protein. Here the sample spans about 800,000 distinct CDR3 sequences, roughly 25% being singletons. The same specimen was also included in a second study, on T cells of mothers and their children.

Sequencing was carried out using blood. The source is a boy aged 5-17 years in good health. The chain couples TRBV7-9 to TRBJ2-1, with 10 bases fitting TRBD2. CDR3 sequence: CASSPGIAGGFGYNEQFF. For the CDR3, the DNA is TGTGCCAGCAGCCCGGGGATAGCGGGAGGATTTGGTTACAATGAGCAGTTCTTC.